Here is one T cell receptor (beta chain) with its context. This entry comes from a study of shared clonotypes between healthy human individuals. The V gene lost 2 bases and the J gene lost 7 bases, with 8 bases spanning the gap. The CDR3 totals 12 residues. Per the germline V gene, CDR1 is SGHAT and CDR2 is FQNNGV. Only in-frame clones appear in the TCRdb table, and some are missing; sequencing was by immunoSEQ multiplex PCR. The sample lists 650,000 to 800,000 clones, roughly two thirds occurring once. The source is a woman aged 25 to 39 in good health. The sequencing input was memory CD4+ T cells sorted from blood. Subset of the sample: CD45RA-negative fraction. The chain recombines TRBV11-2 with TRBJ1-1; D is unclear. This CDR3 reads CASSLTQVEAFF. DNA for the CDR3: TGTGCCAGCAGCTTAACGCAGGTTGAAGCTTTCTTT.